What follows are 17 T cell receptor beta chains derived from one specimen sequenced in a study of T cells in women clearing cervical HPV infection. TCRdb's table, derived via immunoSEQ multiplex PCR, lists solely in-frame clones and lacks some. This sample's clone table lists about 30,000 clones. What was sequenced was blood buffy coat. The source of these receptors is a woman between 18 and 70 years old with a cervical HPV16 infection that either progressed to CIN3+ or cleared (not recorded which).

With regard to this clone: The read stops 3 residues short of the end of the CDR3; the missing end is completed from the germline J gene. The V call is TRBV2, the J call TRBJ2-3; D remains ambiguous. The germline CDR1 and CDR2 sequences are SNHLY and FYNNEI. V lost 7 bases to trimming and J lost 3 bases, with 2 bases between them. The CDR3 is 10 residues long. Partial CDR3 DNA: TGTGCCAGCACGACAGATACG. This sequence encodes CASTTDT. The whole CDR3 sequence reads CASTTDTQYF.

About this clone: The read comes to an end 3 residues before the CDR3 does, leaving the germline J gene to fill in the end. The V and J genes are TRBV27 and TRBJ1-6, with D possibly being TRBD1 (6 bases). The germline CDR1 and CDR2 sequences are MNHEY and SMNVEV (reference sequence). CDR3 size: 14 residues. Trimming took 5 bases from V and 7 from J, leaving 12 bases between them. The CDR3 here is CASSDRRSNSPLHF. Partial CDR3 DNA: TGTGCCAGCAGTGACAGGCGGTCCAATTCACCC.

Note on this clone: The read halts 3 residues ahead of the CDR3 end, with the missing end drawn from the germline J gene. The chain is built from TRBV19 and TRBJ2-1, with 9 nucleotides matching TRBD1. Per the germline V gene, CDR1 is LNHDA and CDR2 is SQIVND (reference sequence). This CDR3 is built from 15 residues. V lost 4 bases, J lost 5 bases, and 6 bases stayed unmatched. Incomplete CDR3 DNA: TGTGCCAGTAGTAGACCGGACAGGGGCCACAATGAG. Protein sequence: CASSRPDRGHNE. In full, the CDR3 reads CASSRPDRGHNEQFF.

Concerning this clone itself: The DNA ends 3 residues before the CDR3 does, and the rest of the CDR3 is filled in from the germline J gene. V and J are TRBV19 and TRBJ1-5; D is ambiguous. Looked up from germline, CDR1 is LNHDA and CDR2 is SQIVND (reference sequence). The CDR3 runs to 16 residues. Trimming cost V 3 bases and J 0 bases, with 12 bases left between them. The sequenced CDR3 bases are TGTGCCAGTAGTATGCAGGCCGTGTATAGCAATCAGCCC. Translated: CASSMQAVYSNQP. The entire CDR3 protein reads CASSMQAVYSNQPQHF.

Of note for this clone: The sequenced fragment ends 3 residues before the CDR3 boundary, so the rest is inferred from the germline J gene. This rearrangement joins TRBV12-3 or TRBV12-4 to TRBJ1-2; D not resolved. Trimming left V 5 bases short and J 4 bases short, with 11 bases between. The CDR3 loop spans 13 amino acids. The CDR3 bases that were read are TGTGCCAGCAGTATCCAGGAGGGCTATGGC. Translating it yields CASSIQEGYG. In full, the CDR3 reads CASSIQEGYGYTF.

This chain's CDR3 is CSAEEQGARHEQYF. The sequenced CDR3 bases are TGCAGTGCGGAGGAACAGGGGGCGCGGCACGAG. This chain joins TRBV20-1 and TRBJ2-7; 9 nucleotides align to TRBD1. Coverage ceases 3 residues before the CDR3 finishes, and the germline J gene fills in the end. Germline values: CDR1 DFQATT, CDR2 SNEGSKA (reference sequence). With V trimmed by 6 bases and J by 5 bases, 11 bases remained unmatched. This CDR3 comprises 14 residues.

To note about this clone: The read ends 3 residues before the CDR3 terminus; that terminus is restored from the germline J gene. This chain connects TRBV5-1 to TRBJ1-4, with D perhaps matching TRBD1 (5 bases). Germline CDR1 reads SGHRS; CDR2 reads YFSETQ. Trimming pared 4 bases from V and 5 bases from J, leaving 24 bases between. The CDR3 loop spans 18 amino acids. CDR3 DNA, as far as it was read: TGCGCCAGCAGCCCCCTACTCAGATCGGTGACAGAGAATGAAAAA. Translation gives CASSPLLRSVTENEK. The entire CDR3 protein reads CASSPLLRSVTENEKLFF.

Regarding this clone: The read halts 3 residues ahead of the CDR3 end, with the missing end drawn from the germline J gene. The chain uses TRBV5-1 and TRBJ2-5; 9 bases match TRBD1. The CDR3 runs to 15 residues. V was clipped by 2 bases and J by 4 bases; unmatched bases: 6. Germline CDR1 is SGHRS and CDR2 is YFSETQ. CDR3 bases read: TGCGCCAGCAGCTTATCAACAGGGGGCAGAGAGACC. This encodes CASSLSTGGRET. The full CDR3 protein is CASSLSTGGRETQYF. Using reference TRBV5-1 and TRBJ2-5 for the parts outside the CDR3, the full variable domain is KAGVTQTPRYLIKTRGQQVTLSCSPISGHRSVSWYQQTPGQGLQFLFEYFSETQRNKGNFPGRFSGRQFSNSRSEMNVSTLELGDSALYLCASSLSTGGRETQYFGPGTRLLVL.

A word on this clone: The CDR3 extends 3 residues past the end of the read, so its final part is completed from the germline J gene. This chain joins TRBV28 and TRBJ2-7, with TRBD1 identical over 7 bases. Germline CDR1 is MDHEN and CDR2 is SYDVKM. This CDR3 is 16 amino acids long. Trimming removed 2 bases from V and 2 bases from J; junction bases left unmatched: 9. The DNA read from the CDR3 is TGTGCCAGCAGTTTACCACAGGGGAGAATTCCCTACGAG. Protein product: CASSLPQGRIPYE. The CDR3 as a whole reads CASSLPQGRIPYEQYF.

Note on this clone: Read coverage stops 3 residues before the CDR3 terminus; the germline J gene supplies the remainder. The chain uses TRBV2 and TRBJ1-2; D is unresolved. The CDR3 totals 14 residues. The germline V gene encodes CDR1 SNHLY and CDR2 FYNNEI. The V end was cut by 4 bases, the J end by 1 base, with 10 bases between. The CDR3 sequence is CASSGVRVNYGYTF. The CDR3 bases that were read are TGTGCCAGCAGTGGCGTCCGGGTTAACTATGGC. Supplemented by reference TRBV2 and TRBJ1-2, the full variable domain reads EPEVTQTPSHQVTQMGQEVILRCVPISNHLYFYWYRQILGQKVEFLVSFYNNEISEKSEIFDDQFSVERPDGSNFTLKIRSTKLEDSAMYFCASSGVRVNYGYTFGSGTRLTVV.

A remark on this clone: The missing CDR3 end, 3 residues past where the read stops, is filled in from the germline J gene. This rearrangement joins TRBV20-1 to TRBJ2-3; TRBD2 matches at 8 bases. V lost 2 bases, J lost 3 bases, and 4 bases stayed unmatched. The length of the CDR3 is 14 residues. Germline-derived CDR1 and CDR2 are DFQATT and SNEGSKA (reference sequence). CDR3 sequence reads: CSARSAGGTDTQYF. CDR3 bases read: TGCAGTGCTAGATCGGCGGGGGGAACAGATACG.

On this clone itself: The read gets to within 3 residues of the CDR3 end, and the germline J gene fills in the rest. V is TRBV7-2 and J is TRBJ1-2, with a possible D match to TRBD1 (6 bases). V dropped 7 bases and J dropped 4 bases, with 19 bases sitting between them. The CDR3 consists of 15 residues. In germline, CDR1 is SGHTA, CDR2 FQGNSA. The part of the CDR3 DNA that was read is TGTGCCAGCACCCAATTCTCAGACAGGTCCTATGGC. The encoded protein is CASTQFSDRSYG. The complete CDR3 sequence is CASTQFSDRSYGYTF.

The CDR3 here is CASSLAGSRSTDTQYF. The covered CDR3 bases are TGTGCCAGCAGCTTGGCAGGGTCCCGGAGCACAGATACG. The chain couples TRBV5-4 to TRBJ2-3; D may be TRBD1 (5 bases). From the germline J gene comes the end of the CDR3, since the read stops 3 residues before it. The germline V gene encodes CDR1 SGHNT and CDR2 YYREEE (reference sequence). The CDR3 has 16 amino acids. Deletions cut 0 bases from V and 0 bases from J, with 11 bases between.

Of note for this clone: The read stops 3 residues short of the end of the CDR3; the missing end is completed from the germline J gene. The chain is built from TRBV19 and TRBJ2-7; D perhaps matches TRBD2 (6 bases). Trimming stripped 5 bases from V and 5 bases from J, with 16 bases between. The CDR3 is 14 amino acids. The germline CDR1 and CDR2 sequences are LNHDA and SQIVND (reference sequence). The sequenced part of the CDR3 DNA is TGTGCCAGTAGTCTACTAGCCGGCGTCCACGAG. This translates into CASSLLAGVHE. The whole CDR3 region reads CASSLLAGVHEQYF.

On this clone: The read ends 3 residues early relative to the CDR3; the germline J gene fills the gap. This rearrangement joins TRBV29-1 to TRBJ1-1, with 10 nucleotides matching TRBD1. Germline V gene lookup returns CDR1 SQVTM and CDR2 ANQGSEA. V shed 6 bases, J shed 3 bases, and the junction held 10 bases outside the gene matches. This CDR3 contains 15 residues. The CDR3 here is CSVQTTGGGDTEAFF. CDR3 DNA (partial): TGCAGCGTCCAGACGACAGGGGGCGGCGACACTGAA.

On this clone itself: The read terminates 3 residues ahead of where the CDR3 ends, so the germline J gene completes it. The chain has TRBV5-6 and TRBJ2-1; 10 bases align to TRBD1. The V gene's germline CDR1 is SGHDT and CDR2 YYEEEE. This CDR3 is built from 13 residues. The trim removed 3 bases at V and 7 bases at J, leaving 1 base unmatched. CDR3 in amino acids: CASSWGQGNEQFF. The sequenced part of the CDR3 DNA is TGTGCCAGCAGCTGGGGACAGGGGAATGAG.

In regard to this clone: The read ends 3 residues shy of where the CDR3 ends; the end is completed using the germline J gene. The V call is TRBV5-1, the J call TRBJ2-7, with 14 nucleotides matching TRBD2. The CDR3 covers 18 residues. The germline gives CDR1 SGHRS, CDR2 YFSETQ. V dropped 0 bases and J dropped 3; count of bases not matched to a gene: 8. The covered CDR3 bases are TGCGCCAGCAGCTTGGGACTAGCGGGGGGGACATTCCTCTACGAG. Translating it yields CASSLGLAGGTFLYE. The whole CDR3 protein reads CASSLGLAGGTFLYEQYF.